This T cell receptor beta chain was found in a study of T cells in Graves' hyperthyroidism and ophthalmopathy. Study observations and caveats: The majority of expanded thyroid clonotypes above 0.001 also appeared in blood. Ophthalmopathy stood apart from stable hyperthyroidism in a 13 V-J model.

Comments on this clonotype: Its antigen is undetermined.

Researchers amplified the TCR beta CDR3 regions from RNA transcripts. TCR CDR3 regions were first amplified by RT-PCR with HTBI primers. TCRdb passed the multiplex PCR reads through MiXCR, listing each CDR3 protein once. Among a few hundred thousand distinct CDR3 sequences listed, more than 45% were seen once. Those patients with uncontrolled infection, other autoimmune disease, pregnancy or lactation were excluded. Orbital computed tomography and thyroid ultrasound, together with serum TRAb and thyroxine and clinical symptoms, were used for diagnoses. The CDR3 extends over 16 amino acids. V shed 4 bases, J shed 7 bases, and the junction held 9 bases outside the gene matches. Germline CDR1 LGHNA, CDR2 YNFKEQ.

The chain couples TRBV4-2 to TRBJ2-2, with 10 nucleotides matching TRBD2. Sequencing was done on a sample of peripheral blood or thyroid tissue (not recorded which). The source of this sequence is a woman under 30 with Graves' hyperthyroidism. The CDR3 loop is CASSPGLAGDVGELFF. For the CDR3, the DNA is TGTGCCAGCAGCCCCGGCCTAGCGGGAGACGTCGGGGAGCTGTTTTTT.